These 19 T cell receptor beta chains were all obtained from the same sample, sequenced in a study of T cells in women clearing cervical HPV infection. Generated by immunoSEQ multiplex PCR, the TCRdb table keeps only in-frame clones and is missing some. This table lists about 48,000 clones. Input material: blood buffy coat. These receptors were obtained from a woman aged 18 to 75 with a cervical HPV16 infection that either progressed to CIN3+ or cleared (not recorded which).

Of note for this clone: The CDR3 extends 3 residues past the end of the read, so its final part is completed from the germline J gene. The V gene is TRBV11-1, the J gene TRBJ1-1; TRBD1 aligns across 8 bases. Germline CDR1 reads SGHAT; CDR2 reads FQDESV (reference sequence). The CDR3 is 15 amino acids. Incomplete CDR3 DNA: TGTGCCAGCAGCTTGTCCGGCAGGGGGCTTATTGGA. Encoded protein: CASSLSGRGLIG. The complete CDR3 sequence is CASSLSGRGLIGAFF.

The sequenced CDR3 bases are TGTGCCAGCAGCCGACGACCGCCGGGACACAGTACTTCCTACGAG. Its translation is CASSRRPPGHSTSYE. The full CDR3 protein reads CASSRRPPGHSTSYEQYF. This chain links TRBV14 with TRBJ2-7; possibly TRBD1 for D (6 bases). The CDR3 end falls 3 residues outside the read, so it is completed with the germline J gene. Trimming removed 4 bases at V and 1 base at J, with 23 bases between. CDR1 and CDR2 from the germline V gene are SGHDN and FVKESK. The CDR3 is made up of 18 amino acids.

About this clone itself: The CDR3 extends 3 residues past the end of the read, so its final part is completed from the germline J gene. The chain couples TRBV5-4 to TRBJ2-3; TRBD1 matches at 12 bases. Germline-derived CDR1 and CDR2 are SGHNT and YYREEE (reference sequence). This CDR3 spans 14 amino acids. V was pared by 9 bases and J by 5 bases, with 7 bases of the junction left unmatched. The sequenced CDR3 bases are TGTGCCATCCGCAGGGACAGGGGGCGAGATACG. It yields the protein CAIRRDRGRDT. The full CDR3 sequence reads CAIRRDRGRDTQYF.

Of note for this clone: Read sequence stops 3 residues before the CDR3 end, and the germline J gene provides the missing end. V is TRBV6-2 or TRBV6-3 and J is TRBJ1-2; maybe TRBD1 (5 bases). This CDR3 has 13 residues. Germline V gene data show CDR1 as MNHEY and CDR2 as SVGEGT. V dropped 2 bases and J dropped 2 bases, with 6 bases sitting between them. The CDR3 spells CASSYGGNYGYTF. Incomplete CDR3 DNA: TGTGCCAGCAGTTACGGGGGGAACTATGGC.

Comments on this clone: Read coverage stops 3 residues before the CDR3 terminus; the germline J gene supplies the remainder. The rearrangement joins TRBV4-2 to TRBJ2-4, with 8 bases matching TRBD1. V lost 1 base and J lost 6; bases outside the gene matches: 11. Germline V gene lookup returns CDR1 LGHNA and CDR2 YNFKEQ. The CDR3 spans 17 residues. The CDR3 reads CASSQGGTGGGGNIQYF. Partial CDR3 DNA: TGTGCCAGCAGCCAAGGGGGAACAGGGGGAGGTGGAAACATT.

Worth noting for this clone: The CDR3 is cut off 3 residues early in the read; its end comes from the germline J gene. This sequence joins TRBV18 and TRBJ1-5, with D perhaps matching TRBD1 (6 bases). V dropped 5 bases and J dropped 3 bases, with 14 bases sitting between them. Per germline, CDR1 KGHSH and CDR2 LQKENI. This CDR3 comprises 15 residues. Partial CDR3 DNA: TGTGCCAGCTCATCCGACAGGAATCTCAATCAGCCC. It is translated as CASSSDRNLNQP. The entire CDR3 reads CASSSDRNLNQPQHF.

Concerning this clone itself: The CDR3 end lies 3 residues beyond the end of the read and is filled in from the germline J gene. V gene TRBV10-3 combines with J gene TRBJ2-7, with 9 positions matching TRBD1. CDR1 is ENHRY and CDR2 is SYGVKD in the germline V gene. With 7 bases clipped from V and 1 base from J, the junction kept 5 bases outside the gene matches. The CDR3 covers 14 residues. CDR3 amino acids: CAITRDRESYEQYF. The sequenced CDR3 bases are TGTGCCATCACCAGGGACAGGGAGTCCTACGAG.

On this clone: The read terminates 3 residues ahead of where the CDR3 ends, so the germline J gene completes it. The genes are TRBV24-1 and TRBJ2-5; D perhaps matches TRBD1 (5 bases). Germline assignment: CDR1 KGHDR and CDR2 SFDVKD. V shed 7 bases and J shed 0 bases, with 11 bases lying between them. The CDR3 sequence is 14 residues long. The sequenced part of the CDR3 DNA is TGTGCCACCAGGGGTGACAGCTACCAAGAGACC. Translating it yields CATRGDSYQET. The CDR3 reads in full as CATRGDSYQETQYF.

Regarding this clone: The read terminates 3 residues ahead of where the CDR3 ends, so the germline J gene completes it. The rearrangement joins TRBV20-1 to TRBJ2-2; tentatively, D is TRBD2 (7 bases). Trimming removed 6 bases at V and 7 bases at J, with 12 bases between. The CDR3 has 12 residues. Germline V lookup: CDR1 DFQATT, CDR2 SNEGSKA (reference sequence). This CDR3 is CSAGGPGGELFF. Partial CDR3 DNA: TGCAGTGCGGGGGGGCCCGGCGGGGAG.

In the case of this clone: The missing CDR3 end, 3 residues past where the read stops, is filled in from the germline J gene. The chain combines TRBV19 with TRBJ2-1, with 8 bases matching TRBD1. The germline CDR1 and CDR2 sequences are LNHDA and SQIVND (reference sequence). The CDR3 is 12 residues long. V was pared by 5 bases and J by 8 bases, with 2 bases of the junction left unmatched. The part of the CDR3 DNA that was read is TGTGCCAGTAGTCAGGGGGCGGATGAG. Translated, it gives CASSQGADE. The full-length CDR3 reads as CASSQGADEQFF.

On this clone itself: The read terminates 3 residues before the CDR3 end, so the remaining end is supplied by the germline J gene. The chain is built from TRBV9 and TRBJ1-6, with 10 bases lining up with TRBD1. V lost 3 bases to trimming and J lost 9 bases; unmatched junction nucleotides: 6. The germline V gene has CDR1 SGDLS and CDR2 YYNGEE. The CDR3 runs 15 residues. The part of the CDR3 DNA that was read is TGTGCCAGCAGCGCCCGACAGGGGGCTGGTTCACCC. It is translated as CASSARQGAGSP. The CDR3, in full, reads CASSARQGAGSPLHF.

Concerning this clone itself: The read is 3 residues too short to cover the CDR3 end, so that end is filled in from the germline J gene. This chain links TRBV28 with TRBJ1-5; 9 bases match TRBD1. From germline, CDR1 is MDHEN and CDR2 SYDVKM. The junction had 2 bases not matched to a gene; V was cut back by 8 bases and J by 6 bases. This CDR3 spans 12 amino acids. CDR3 DNA, as far as it was read: TGTGCCAGCGGGACAGGGAGTCAGCCC. Translating gives CASGTGSQP. The entire CDR3 protein reads CASGTGSQPQHF.

About this clone: The sequence runs out 3 residues before the end of the CDR3; the remainder is reconstructed from the germline J gene. This chain uses TRBV5-1 with TRBJ1-4; TRBD1 aligns across 7 bases. V was clipped by 4 bases and J by 4 bases; unmatched bases: 4. The CDR3 has 14 residues. Germline V gene lookup returns CDR1 SGHRS and CDR2 YFSETQ. The CDR3 spells CASSPRQGNEKLFF. Partial CDR3 DNA: TGCGCCAGCAGCCCTCGACAGGGTAATGAAAAA.

On this clone: From the germline J gene comes the end of the CDR3, since the read stops 3 residues before it. This chain uses TRBV12-3 or TRBV12-4 with TRBJ1-5; D is possibly TRBD1 (6 bases). CDR3 size: 14 residues. The V end was cut by 2 bases, the J end by 5 bases, with 10 bases between. The sequenced CDR3 bases are TGTGCCAGCAGTTTATCGTCAGGGGATCAGCCC. Translating it yields CASSLSSGDQP. The full CDR3 protein reads CASSLSSGDQPQHF.

About this clone itself: The CDR3 end falls 3 residues outside the read, so it is completed with the germline J gene. V gene TRBV20-1 combines with J gene TRBJ1-4; the D is unclear. Deletions cut 6 bases from V and 4 bases from J, with 15 bases between. Germline V gene sequence: CDR1 DFQATT, CDR2 SNEGSKA (reference sequence). The CDR3 contains 14 residues. This chain's CDR3 is CSALDGGINEKLFF. The covered CDR3 bases are TGCAGTGCCTTAGACGGCGGAATTAATGAAAAA.

Worth noting for this clone: From the germline J gene comes the end of the CDR3, since the read stops 3 residues before it. The chain couples TRBV20-1 to TRBJ1-1; 8 bases match TRBD1. This CDR3 region has 14 residues. CDR1 and CDR2 from the germline V gene are DFQATT and SNEGSKA (reference sequence). Trimming cost V 6 bases and J 7 bases; bases outside gene matches: 13. Incomplete CDR3 DNA: TGCAGTGCCCCAACGAGGCCAGGGGGCTTTGAA. This gives the protein CSAPTRPGGFE. The entire CDR3 is CSAPTRPGGFEAFF.

For this clone: The read gets to within 3 residues of the CDR3 end, and the germline J gene fills in the rest. This chain joins TRBV12-5 and TRBJ1-4; D is possibly TRBD1 (5 bases). Germline V gene data show CDR1 as LGHNT and CDR2 as FRNRAP. This CDR3 is built from 15 residues. The ends were cut back, 6 bases at V and 8 bases at J, with 19 bases in the middle. The CDR3 loop is CASGPDGGTGEKLFF. The part of the CDR3 DNA that was read is TGTGCTAGTGGCCCTGACGGGGGGACGGGCGAAAAA.

With respect to this clone: The read stops 3 residues short of the end of the CDR3; the missing end is completed from the germline J gene. V is TRBV5-1 and J is TRBJ2-1, with a weak D call TRBD2 (6 bases). The CDR3 is 15 amino acids. V lost 2 bases to trimming and J lost 7 bases, with 16 bases between them. CDR1 SGHRS and CDR2 YFSETQ come from the germline V gene. Partial CDR3 DNA: TGCGCCAGCAGCTTAGTGGAGGGTATAGGGAATGAG. This gives the protein CASSLVEGIGNE. The full CDR3 protein is CASSLVEGIGNEQFF.

On this clone itself: Compared with germline, one end of the junction differs, possibly owing to a read error. The read ends 3 residues early relative to the CDR3; the germline J gene fills the gap. This chain uses TRBV4-2 with TRBJ1-3; 7 bases fit TRBD1. Germline V gene lookup returns CDR1 LGHNA and CDR2 YNFKEQ. The CDR3 has 16 amino acids. This CDR3 is CASSQLQGISGNTIYF. The DNA read from the CDR3 is TGCGCCAGCAGCCAACTACAGGGGATCTCTGGAAACACC.